The rows below give T cell receptor beta chains drawn from one sample of a study of cytomegalovirus exposure and HLA in healthy donors. Assay: immunoSEQ multiplex PCR; the TCRdb copy retains only in-frame clones and omits some. The sample comprises roughly 350,000 clones, roughly 85% of which are singletons, and 0.84% rests with the top ten. The sample taken for sequencing was PBMCs. The receptors stem from a woman younger than 35 in good health and CMV-seronegative. CDR3s include the opening cysteine and the closing phenylalanine or tryptophan. D genes are given only for firm matches. Size is stated for part of the rows, as once, few or many counts, or as a class when the clone is expanded.

j_call	d_call	v_call	clone_size	cdr3_aa	cdr3_nt
TRBJ2-1	-	TRBV7-2	once	CASSPRSYEQFF	TGTGCCAGCAGCCCCCGGAGCTATGAGCAGTTCTTC
TRBJ2-1	-	TRBV7-3	-	CASSLTPGDEQFF	TGTGCCAGCAGCTTAACGCCCGGTGATGAGCAGTTCTTC
TRBJ2-1	-	TRBV4-3	once	CASSQVGQSGQFF	TGCGCCAGCAGCCAAGTAGGACAGTCAGGGCAGTTCTTC
TRBJ2-5	-	TRBV27	-	CASRGTEGYETQYF	TGTGCCAGCAGGGGGACGGAGGGATATGAGACCCAGTACTTC
TRBJ2-1	-	TRBV7-2	-	CASSDGTSNEQFF	TGTGCCAGCAGCGACGGGACTTCCAATGAGCAGTTCTTC
TRBJ2-1	-	TRBV19	-	CASSDDSSNEQFF	TGTGCCAGTAGTGACGACAGCAGCAATGAGCAGTTCTTC
TRBJ2-7	-	TRBV27	-	CASSIGLEEFYEQYF	TGTGCCAGCAGCATTGGCCTGGAGGAATTTTACGAGCAGTACTTC
TRBJ2-2	TRBD1	TRBV12-5	few	CASGDDRVFNGELFF	TGTGCTAGTGGTGATGACAGGGTCTTTAACGGGGAGCTGTTTTTT
TRBJ2-7	-	TRBV5-6	-	CASSKSLAPYEQYF	TGTGCCAGCAGTAAGTCATTGGCCCCTTACGAGCAGTACTTC
TRBJ1-5	-	TRBV18	-	CASSPGRSNQPQHF	TGTGCCAGCTCACCAGGTAGAAGCAATCAGCCCCAGCATTTT
TRBJ1-5	TRBD1	TRBV4-1	-	CASSLGDRGNQPQHF	TGCGCCAGCAGCTTGGGGGACAGGGGCAATCAGCCCCAGCATTTT
TRBJ2-7	TRBD2	TRBV6-5	-	CASSSTRTSAPYEQYF	TGTGCCAGCAGTTCAACCCGGACTAGCGCACCCTACGAGCAGTACTTC
TRBJ2-7	-	TRBV6-5	-	CASRGGAVGEQYF	TGTGCCAGCCGAGGGGGAGCTGTAGGCGAGCAGTACTTC
TRBJ2-7	-	TRBV7-9	-	CASSPSSEQYF	TGTGCCAGCAGCCCTTCTTCCGAGCAGTACTTC
TRBJ1-1	TRBD1	TRBV10-3	-	CAISEGQGVGTEAFF	TGTGCCATCAGTGAAGGGCAGGGGGTGGGCACTGAAGCTTTCTTT
TRBJ2-7	-	TRBV28	-	CASTPDRAYEQYF	TGTGCCAGCACCCCGGACAGAGCCTACGAGCAGTACTTC
TRBJ1-2	TRBD1	TRBV25-1	-	CASSDQGQGGRGYTF	TGTGCCAGCAGTGACCAGGGACAGGGCGGTCGGGGCTACACCTTC
TRBJ2-1	-	TRBV6-1	-	CASSERLTVSTYNEQFF	TGTGCCAGCAGTGAACGACTGACGGTGAGCACCTACAATGAGCAGTTCTTC
TRBJ2-7	-	TRBV27	-	CASRGAKYEQYF	TGTGCCTCCAGGGGGGCGAAATACGAGCAGTACTTC
TRBJ1-5	-	TRBV6-1	-	CASSERGSNQPQHF	TGTGCCAGCAGTGAAAGGGGTAGCAATCAGCCCCAGCATTTT
TRBJ2-1	TRBD2	TRBV15	-	CATSTLAGAARDNEQFF	TGTGCCACCAGCACCCTAGCGGGAGCCGCCCGCGACAATGAGCAGTTCTTC
TRBJ1-2	TRBD1	TRBV28	-	CASNQQGNYGYTF	TGTGCCAGCAACCAACAGGGGAACTATGGCTACACCTTC
TRBJ2-7	-	TRBV5-6	-	CASSLEAASLEQYF	TGTGCCAGCAGCTTGGAGGCGGCCTCCCTCGAGCAGTACTTC
TRBJ2-7	-	TRBV29-1	-	CSVGGTGTYEQYF	TGCAGCGTTGGGGGTACAGGGACCTACGAGCAGTACTTC
TRBJ2-6	-	TRBV6-1	few	CASRNAGAANVLTF	TGTGCCAGCAGAAATGCCGGTGCGGCCAACGTCCTGACTTTC
TRBJ2-2	-	TRBV4-2	-	CASSRSDTGELFF	TGTGCCAGCAGCCGGTCAGACACCGGGGAGCTGTTTTTT
TRBJ1-2	-	TRBV25-1	-	CASRRAGAQGYTF	TGTGCCAGCAGGAGAGCAGGGGCTCAGGGCTACACCTTC
TRBJ2-5	-	TRBV7-2	-	CASSYPTGQETQYF	TGTGCCAGCAGCTACCCGACAGGACAAGAGACCCAGTACTTC
TRBJ2-5	TRBD2	TRBV7-8	-	CATRETGTSGMETQYF	TGTGCCACCAGGGAGACCGGGACTAGCGGGATGGAGACCCAGTACTTC
TRBJ2-3	TRBD1	TRBV27	-	CASSSGQRHTDTQYF	TGTGCCAGCAGTTCGGGACAGAGACACACAGATACGCAGTATTTT
TRBJ2-3	TRBD1	TRBV2	-	CASSYRQGHTDTQYF	TGTGCCAGCAGCTACCGACAGGGGCACACAGATACGCAGTATTTT
TRBJ1-4	-	TRBV5-6	-	CASSLEPHEKLFF	TGTGCCAGCAGCTTGGAGCCCCACGAAAAACTGTTTTTT
TRBJ1-1	-	TRBV5-1	-	CASSLRGNTEAFF	TGCGCCAGCAGCTTGCGGGGTAACACTGAAGCTTTCTTT
TRBJ2-7	TRBD2	TRBV2	-	CASSESSGIPYEQYF	TGTGCCAGCAGTGAATCTAGCGGGATTCCCTACGAGCAGTACTTC
TRBJ2-7	TRBD2	TRBV7-8	-	CASTRGGGSYEQYF	TGTGCCAGCACCCGAGGTGGCGGGAGCTACGAGCAGTACTTC
TRBJ2-7	TRBD1	TRBV5-1	-	CASSFRQGAYEQYF	TGCGCCAGCAGTTTTAGACAGGGAGCCTACGAGCAGTACTTC
TRBJ2-7	TRBD1	TRBV6-5	-	CASRDRVSYEQYF	TGTGCCAGCAGGGACAGGGTATCCTACGAGCAGTACTTC
TRBJ2-7	TRBD1	TRBV19	-	CASSPGQGPYEQYF	TGTGCCAGTAGTCCCGGACAGGGTCCCTACGAGCAGTACTTC
TRBJ1-1	TRBD1	TRBV5-4	-	CASFGTGVNTEAFF	TGTGCCAGCTTTGGGACAGGGGTGAACACTGAAGCTTTCTTT
TRBJ2-7	TRBD2	TRBV9	-	CASSVGGTSGRVSYEQYF	TGTGCCAGCAGCGTAGGGGGGACTAGCGGGAGGGTTTCCTACGAGCAGTACTTC
TRBJ2-2	TRBD2	TRBV10-3	-	CAIGLAGEMSTGELFF	TGTGCCATCGGGCTAGCGGGAGAGATGAGCACCGGGGAGCTGTTTTTT
TRBJ2-7	TRBD2	TRBV6-5	-	CASSYTLAGGPSEQYF	TGTGCCAGCAGTTACACTTTAGCGGGAGGGCCCAGCGAGCAGTACTTC